This T cell receptor beta chain was obtained from a study of blood T cell repertoires in COVID-19. Study overall: The United States, Italy and Spain supplied acute and convalescent COVID-19 samples. From T cells, B-cell-depleted T cells, or PBMCs came the material, which was cDNA or gDNA.

The CDR3 loop spans 16 amino acids. With V trimmed by 3 bases and J by 1 base, 7 bases remained unmatched. Germline values: CDR1 MGHRA, CDR2 YSYEKL. Source study methods: Reference gene primer amplification yielded estimated nucleated cell counts. Clones were sequenced by immunoSEQ multiplex PCR, and TCRdb holds only the in-frame ones, with some missing. Clonal size and the V and J genes are those of that table, whereas D and trimming came from the DNA. Here the sample spans 450,000 or so clones, about 88% being singletons. Seattle's cohort entered during active infection and was followed longitudinally.

The chain joins TRBV4-1 to TRBJ2-7; TRBD1 agrees at 9 bases. This receptor was identified in a man aged 18 to 29 with COVID-19, enrolled during active disease. Sequencing used peripheral blood. The CDR3 DNA is TGCGCCAGCAGCCATGTATTGACAGGGGGATCCTACGAGCAGTACTTC. It yields the protein CASSHVLTGGSYEQYF.